The source of this T cell receptor beta chain is a study of cytomegalovirus exposure and HLA in healthy donors (dated by TCRdb to about 2017). Regarding the research as a whole: An earlier analysis of some 550 of the donors reported 250 to 350 Gb of sequence data and 100 million to 140 million unique TCR beta sequences from 150 million to 200 million T cells. An early release covering roughly 640 HLA-typed donors comprised about 290 gigabases of sequencing data and roughly 86 million unique TCR sequences. Of the roughly 400 genotyped donors, approximately 80% fell in the genetic ancestry cluster associated with self-reported Caucasian donors. The study aimed to test whether cataloging public T cell receptors could reveal signatures of past pathogen exposure. The study profiled the T cell repertoires of 550 to 700 subjects by immunosequencing and related them to cytomegalovirus serostatus. Along with the roughly 710-subject first cohort, a separate validation cohort of over a hundred different subjects was used. To predict cytomegalovirus infection status, the study combined high-throughput TCR immunosequencing, statistical association of individual TCRs with disease status, and machine learning. In a later analysis, previously published TCR beta repertoires from some 640 donors were re-analyzed and high-resolution HLA genotyping was added so that TCR occurrence patterns could be studied. In the later analysis, no new phenotypic data were used to find candidate immune exposures; instead, reliance was placed on TCR beta sequences and their occurrence across donors. To decide whether each TCR beta V gene segment behaved as functional or pseudogenic, an earlier analysis of 587 of the donors relied on high-throughput TCR beta sequencing. Donor age, sex, ethnicity and CMV serostatus were compiled together with the repertoire data. A later genetic analysis took genome-wide SNP genotypes for about three fifths of the 666 donors and used that subset as a discovery cohort. All discovery cohort repertoires had been generated using a single sequencing platform. HLA typing included class I and class II loci at four-digit resolution. Typing coverage varied by locus: 629-630 donors for A, B, C, DRB1 and DQB1; 522 for DQA1; about 600 for DPA1; under 490 for DPB1. Because of strong linkage in the cohort, a few DR-DQ haplotypes were treated as single units for association and clustering. On average, roughly 250,000 unique TCR beta nucleotide sequences were sequenced per donor among some 420 genotyped donors of the cohort, with roughly 19% of those sequences being non-productive. The paper as a whole reports these results and caveats: A group of highly shared sequence variants was considered likely to be a technical artifact of the sequencing pipeline. Because some donors lacked HLA typing at each locus, the association tests relied only on the typed subset. A further reported finding was that TCR beta sequences accurately predicted the HLA-A and HLA-B alleles for most subjects in the first cohort. Linkage disequilibrium might explain the correlated functional status among segregating V segments, but an unknown experimental factor could not be ruled out. In an earlier analysis of approximately 600 of the donors, most TCR beta V segments were observed in productive rearrangements about 87% or about 30% of the time, broadly matching IMGT annotations. A later analysis found that most CMV-associated TCR beta chains appeared HLA-restricted, with HLA associations seemingly driven largely by CMV exposure. According to a later analysis, parvovirus B19, influenza, CMV and Epstein-Barr virus appeared linked to several top co-occurrence clusters. In vitro tests confirmed that three of the cytomegalovirus-associated TCR beta chains recognize cytomegalovirus antigens. Specific HLA alleles were associated with 15,000 to 20,000 TCR beta sequences at a false discovery rate of 0.05 in a later analysis. An association between a missense DCLRE1C variant and V-gene and J-gene trimming of TCR beta chains was found in a later genetic analysis and replicated in an independent cohort. Because counts were too low, around 18 rarely observed V segments, including chromosome 9 orphons, were left out of the earlier analysis of 500 to 750 of the donors. Some IMGT-functional V segments, including TRBV6-2 and TRBV6-3, could not be told apart with the 87-base-pair reads, so those segments were excluded. In a later analysis, the rate of TCR association differed among HLA loci, with DRB1 alleles having the most associated TCRs and HLA-C alleles having the fewest. It was suggested by the authors that the approach could potentially be generalized to other disease states and immunological phenotypes. Compared with the roughly 700-donor mean, donors in an Asian-associated ancestry cluster had fewer N-insertions in productive TCRs, according to a later genetic analysis. Most TCR sequences were seen in very few donors, while some public TCRs were found in many individuals. In the study, roughly 160 TCR beta chains were listed as associated with cytomegalovirus. In both the original and validation cohorts, the classifier was reported to diagnose cytomegalovirus status with high specificity and sensitivity. The presence/absence analyses assumed that sequencing depth was roughly uniform across donors, and that assumption may not be true. A later analysis found that HLA-associated TCR beta chains were more clonally expanded and had lower generation probabilities than equally common non-associated chains. When HLA alleles, especially DR and DQ, strongly co-occurred, TCR associations were difficult to assign to individual alleles. CMV serostatus was the only immune exposure information available for the cohort. In this cohort, only TCR beta chains were sequenced, and detectable features were limited by the absence of alpha or paired-chain data.

Receptor amplification or capture employed the immunoSEQ multiplex PCR assay. The multiplex PCR relied on a mix of 60 forward primers for TCR Vbeta segments and 13 reverse primers for TCR Jbeta segments. A multiplex PCR assay on genomic DNA amplified the CDR3 region of rearranged TCR beta genes. The amplified TCR beta libraries were sequenced on the Illumina HiSeq System as 87-base-pair reads. Under the source paper's analysis protocol: A later analysis counted some 80 million unique TCR beta chains across the roughly 700 repertoires, and roughly 10 million of these chains were shared by at least two donors. To remove PCR and sequencing errors, raw reads were error-corrected and collapsed into unique sequences using a nearest-neighbor algorithm that merged closely related sequences. CDR3 sequences were aligned to IMGT reference sequences to assign V, D and J gene segments. Each retained sequence needed at least a six-nucleotide match to both a V gene segment and a J gene segment. Rearrangements were called productive when the CDR3 lacked stop codons and stayed in frame with V and J; all others were non-productive. Following IMGT convention, CDR3 was defined as the stretch from the second conserved V-encoded cysteine up to the conserved J-encoded phenylalanine. The earlier analysis of around 640 of the donors excluded sequences that lacked an unambiguous match to a single V gene segment. In an earlier analysis of several hundred of the donors, a V segment was called functional when productive rearrangements were above 56.7%, and segregating when the standard deviation between donors exceeded 5%. To diagnose cytomegalovirus status from the catalog of TCR beta chain sequences, a statistical classification framework was built. V and J gene assignment, in a later analysis, came from comparing TCR nucleotide sequences with IMGT/GENE-DB human TR gene sequences. A later analysis assigned CDR3 sequences and most-parsimonious VDJ recombination scenarios with the TCRdist pipeline. A later analysis defined each TCR beta chain by its CDR3 amino acid sequence plus V-gene family, and excluded reads lacking a unique V-gene family. In a later analysis, fewer than 650 highly shared, low-generation-probability nucleotide sequences were removed to address suspected cross-contamination and a sequencing artifact. In a later analysis, a clonal expansion index was calculated for each public chain from normalized within-repertoire ranks of inferred template counts. In a later analysis, generation probabilities were computed using a VDJ recombination model fitted to out-of-frame rearrangements, and the results were checked against IGoR. Hypergeometric tests were used in a later analysis to score TCR-TCR, TCR-HLA and TCR-CMV co-occurrence, with a repertoire-size bias correction applied to the TCR pairs. A later analysis estimated false discovery rates by permuting HLA or CMV assignments 20 times. In a later analysis, co-occurring TCRs were grouped using DBSCAN, and TCRdist sequence similarity was added for clustering within HLA-allele-positive subsets. For co-occurrence clustering, repertoires with fewer than 30,000 or more than 120,000 public chains were excluded, along with a handful of repertoires with anomalous nucleotide sharing. The source is immuneACCESS, and TCRdb retained only in-frame sequences with V and J called. Part of the clones is not carried over; for the studies checked, unresolved V genes explain less than half of this, and the remainder is unexplained. V, J and clone size derive from that table, while D and trimming were established from the DNA sequence. This sample has roughly 220,000 clones in its table, and 75% to 90% of those were observed once. The ten largest make up 2.5% to 3% of the sample.

In total, approximately 610 healthy bone marrow donors made up the cohort. Cohort members were all nominally healthy when sampled, although unrecorded immune exposures were likely present. The donor tested CMV seronegative and was one of the 352 seronegative cohort members. A peripheral blood sample was provided by each donor, and peripheral blood mononuclear cells were used for TCR beta sequencing. Genomic DNA was extracted from the blood cell samples with the Qiagen DNeasy Blood Extraction Kit. The CDR3 is 9 residues long, counting both termini. Looking up the germline V gene yields CDR1 SGDLS and CDR2 YYNGEE. Of note for this clone: What this receptor recognizes is not known. This CDR3 is missing its conserved last phenylalanine or tryptophan, likely due to a read error. No DNA is shown, since the ends of the CDR3 on it are uncertain; the CDR3 is the one TCRdb lists.

The sequenced material came from PBMCs. The chain was built from TRBV9 and TRBJ1-4. This clonotype was sampled from a woman in her forties in good health and CMV-seronegative. For the CDR3, the sequence is CASSVRERA.